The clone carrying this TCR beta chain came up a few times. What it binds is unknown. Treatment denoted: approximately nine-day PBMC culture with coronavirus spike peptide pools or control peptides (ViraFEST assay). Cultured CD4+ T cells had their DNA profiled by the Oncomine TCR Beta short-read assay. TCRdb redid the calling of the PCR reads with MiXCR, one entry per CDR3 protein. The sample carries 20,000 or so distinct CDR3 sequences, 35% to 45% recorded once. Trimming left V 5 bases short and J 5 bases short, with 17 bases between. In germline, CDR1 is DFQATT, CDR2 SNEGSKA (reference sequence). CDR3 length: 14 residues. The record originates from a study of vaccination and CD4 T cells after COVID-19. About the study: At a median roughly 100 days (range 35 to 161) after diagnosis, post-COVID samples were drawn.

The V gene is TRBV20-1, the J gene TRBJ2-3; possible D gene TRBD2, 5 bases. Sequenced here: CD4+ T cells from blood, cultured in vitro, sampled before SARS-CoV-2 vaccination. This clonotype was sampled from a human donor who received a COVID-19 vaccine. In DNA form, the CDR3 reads TGCAGTGCTGAGCCGGACTCGAAGAGAGATACGCAGTATTTT. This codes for CSAEPDSKRDTQYF.